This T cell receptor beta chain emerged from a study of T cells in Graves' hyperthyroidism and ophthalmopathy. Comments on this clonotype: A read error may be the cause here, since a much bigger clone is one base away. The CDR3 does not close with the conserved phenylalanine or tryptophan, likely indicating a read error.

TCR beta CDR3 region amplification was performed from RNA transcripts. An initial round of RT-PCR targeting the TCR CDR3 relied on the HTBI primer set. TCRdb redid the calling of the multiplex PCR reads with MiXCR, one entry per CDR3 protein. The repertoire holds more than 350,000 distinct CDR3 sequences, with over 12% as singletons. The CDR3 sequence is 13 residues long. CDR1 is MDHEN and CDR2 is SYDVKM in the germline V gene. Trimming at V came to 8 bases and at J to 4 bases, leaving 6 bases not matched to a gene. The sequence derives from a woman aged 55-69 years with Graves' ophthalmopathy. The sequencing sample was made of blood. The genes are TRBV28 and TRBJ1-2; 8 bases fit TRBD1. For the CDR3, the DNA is TGTGCCAGCCTGGGAGACAGGGGCTATGGCTACACCCTC. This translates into CASLGDRGYGYTL.